This paragraph covers one TCR beta chain sequence. Its antigen is undetermined. These data come from a study of EBV T-cell therapy then PD-1 blockade in nasopharyngeal carcinoma. Generated by immunoSEQ multiplex PCR, the TCRdb table keeps only in-frame clones and is missing some. The sample includes about 19,000 clones, roughly 80% of them seen just once. Treatment defined: AdE1-LMPpoly-expanded autologous EBV-specific T-cell therapy followed by anti-PD-1 nivolumab. The clonotype originates from a man aged 35 to 55 with nasopharyngeal carcinoma. The material was CD8+ T cells from blood, obtained at roughly day 35 from a patient whose treatment included autologous EBV-specific T cells and nivolumab.

CDR3 nucleotide sequence: TGCGCCAGCAGCCAAGTAAACAGGGTTAGAGAGACCCAGTACTTC. Translated: CASSQVNRVRETQYF. This chain connects TRBV4-3 to TRBJ2-5; TRBD1 is a possible D gene (6 bases). This CDR3 contains 15 residues. CDR1 and CDR2 from the germline V gene are LGHNA and YSLEER. The germline V and J ends were trimmed by 1 base and 4 bases, with 13 bases remaining between them.